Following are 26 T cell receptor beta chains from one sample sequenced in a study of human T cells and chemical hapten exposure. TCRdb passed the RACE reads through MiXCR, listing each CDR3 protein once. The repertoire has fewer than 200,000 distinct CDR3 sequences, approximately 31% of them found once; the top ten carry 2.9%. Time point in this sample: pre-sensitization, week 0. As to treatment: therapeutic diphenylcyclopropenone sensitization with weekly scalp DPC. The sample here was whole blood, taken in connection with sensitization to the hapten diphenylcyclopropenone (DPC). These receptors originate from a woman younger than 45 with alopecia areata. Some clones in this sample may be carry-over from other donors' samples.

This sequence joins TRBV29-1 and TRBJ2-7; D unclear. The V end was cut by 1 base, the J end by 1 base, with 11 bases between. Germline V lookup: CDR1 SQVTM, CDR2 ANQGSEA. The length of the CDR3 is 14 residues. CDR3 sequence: CSVEVSHDSYEQYF. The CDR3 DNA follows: TGCAGCGTTGAAGTTAGTCATGATTCCTACGAGCAGTACTTC.

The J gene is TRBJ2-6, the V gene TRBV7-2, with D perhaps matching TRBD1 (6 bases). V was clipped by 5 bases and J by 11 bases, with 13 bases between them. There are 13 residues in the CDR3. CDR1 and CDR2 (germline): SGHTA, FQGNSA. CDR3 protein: CASSQGPRDVLTF. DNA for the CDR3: TGTGCCAGCAGCCAGGGGCCTCGCGACGTCCTGACTTTC.

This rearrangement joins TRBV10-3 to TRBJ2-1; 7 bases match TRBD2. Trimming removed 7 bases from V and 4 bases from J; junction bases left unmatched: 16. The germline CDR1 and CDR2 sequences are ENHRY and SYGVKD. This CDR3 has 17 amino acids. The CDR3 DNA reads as TGTGCCATCAAAGGTGCGGGAGCGACAGCCGCTTACAATGAGCAGTTCTTC. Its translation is CAIKGAGATAAYNEQFF.

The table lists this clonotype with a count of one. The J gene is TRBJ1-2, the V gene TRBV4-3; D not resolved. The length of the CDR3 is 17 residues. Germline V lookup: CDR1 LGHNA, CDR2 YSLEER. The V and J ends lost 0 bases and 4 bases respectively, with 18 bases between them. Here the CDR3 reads CASSQDLGGRRGYGYTF. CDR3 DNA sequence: TGCGCCAGCAGCCAAGATCTGGGAGGAAGACGAGGCTATGGCTACACCTTC.

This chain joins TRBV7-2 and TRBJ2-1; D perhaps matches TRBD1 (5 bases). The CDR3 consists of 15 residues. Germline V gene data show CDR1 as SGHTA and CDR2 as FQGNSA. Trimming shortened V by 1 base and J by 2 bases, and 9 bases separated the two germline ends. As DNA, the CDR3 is TGTGCCAGCAGCTTAGGGGGCAGCACCTACAATGAGCAGTTCTTC. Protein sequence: CASSLGGSTYNEQFF. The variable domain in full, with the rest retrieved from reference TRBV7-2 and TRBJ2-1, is GAGVSQSPSNKVTEKGKDVELRCDPISGHTALYWYRQSLGQGLEFLIYFQGNSAPDKSGLPSDRFSAERTGGSVSTLTIQRTQQEDSAVYLCASSLGGSTYNEQFFGPGTRLTVL.

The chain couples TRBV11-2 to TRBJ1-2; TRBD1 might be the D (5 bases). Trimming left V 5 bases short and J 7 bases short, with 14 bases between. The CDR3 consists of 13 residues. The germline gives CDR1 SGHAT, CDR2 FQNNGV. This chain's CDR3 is CASSPQTESGYTF. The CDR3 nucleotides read TGTGCCAGCAGCCCCCAGACAGAATCTGGCTACACCTTC.

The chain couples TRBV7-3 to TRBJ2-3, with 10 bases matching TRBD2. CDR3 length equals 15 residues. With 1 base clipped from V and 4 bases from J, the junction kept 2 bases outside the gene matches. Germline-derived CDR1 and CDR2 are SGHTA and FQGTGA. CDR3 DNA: TGTGCCAGCAGCTTAAAGCGGGGGGGTTCAGATACGCAGTATTTT. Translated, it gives CASSLKRGGSDTQYF. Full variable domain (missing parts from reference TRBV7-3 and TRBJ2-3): GAGVSQTPSNKVTEKGKYVELRCDPISGHTALYWYRQSLGQGPEFLIYFQGTGAADDSGLPNDRFFAVRPEGSVSTLKIQRTERGDSAVYLCASSLKRGGSDTQYFGPGTRLTVL.

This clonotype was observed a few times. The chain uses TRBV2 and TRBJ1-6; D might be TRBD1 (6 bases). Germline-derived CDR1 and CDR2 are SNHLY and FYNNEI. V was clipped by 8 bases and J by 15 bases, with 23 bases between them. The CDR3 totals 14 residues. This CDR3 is CASSGAGRDLILHF. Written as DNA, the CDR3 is TGTGCCAGCTCGGGGGCCGGGCGGGATTTAATCCTCCACTTT. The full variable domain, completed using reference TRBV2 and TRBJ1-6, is EPEVTQTPSHQVTQMGQEVILRCVPISNHLYFYWYRQILGQKVEFLVSFYNNEISEKSEIFDDQFSVERPDGSNFTLKIRSTKLEDSAMYFCASSGAGRDLILHFGNGTRLTVT.

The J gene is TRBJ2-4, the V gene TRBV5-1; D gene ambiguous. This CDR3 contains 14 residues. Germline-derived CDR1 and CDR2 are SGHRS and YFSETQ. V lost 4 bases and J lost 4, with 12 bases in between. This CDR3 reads CASSGPSGKNIQYF. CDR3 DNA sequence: TGCGCCAGCAGCGGGCCCTCCGGGAAAAACATTCAGTACTTC.

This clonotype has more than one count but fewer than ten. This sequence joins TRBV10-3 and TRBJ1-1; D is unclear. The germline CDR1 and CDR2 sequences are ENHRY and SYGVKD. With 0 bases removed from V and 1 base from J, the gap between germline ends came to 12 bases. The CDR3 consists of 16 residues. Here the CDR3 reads CAISESDGRPNTEAFF. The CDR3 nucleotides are TGTGCCATCAGTGAGTCGGACGGAAGGCCGAACACTGAAGCTTTCTTT.

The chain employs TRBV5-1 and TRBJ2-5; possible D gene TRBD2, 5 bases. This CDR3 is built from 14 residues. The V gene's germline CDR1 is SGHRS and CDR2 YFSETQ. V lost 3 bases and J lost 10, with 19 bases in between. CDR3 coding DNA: TGCGCCAGCAGCTCCAACGTAGGCTCCGGGGACCAGTACTTC. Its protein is CASSSNVGSGDQYF.

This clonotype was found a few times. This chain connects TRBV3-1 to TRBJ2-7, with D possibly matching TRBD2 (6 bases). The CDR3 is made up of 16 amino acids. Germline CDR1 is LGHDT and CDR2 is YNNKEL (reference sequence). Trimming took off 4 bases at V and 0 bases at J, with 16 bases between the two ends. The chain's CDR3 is CASSLDIGGYSYEQYF. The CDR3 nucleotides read TGTGCCAGCAGCCTCGACATAGGAGGGTACTCCTACGAGCAGTACTTC.

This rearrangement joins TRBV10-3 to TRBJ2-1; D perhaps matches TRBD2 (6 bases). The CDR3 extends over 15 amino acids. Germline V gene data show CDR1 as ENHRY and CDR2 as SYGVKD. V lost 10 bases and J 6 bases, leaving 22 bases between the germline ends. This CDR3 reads CATLAASKALNEQFF. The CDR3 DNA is TGTGCCACCTTAGCGGCCTCTAAAGCCCTCAATGAGCAGTTCTTC.

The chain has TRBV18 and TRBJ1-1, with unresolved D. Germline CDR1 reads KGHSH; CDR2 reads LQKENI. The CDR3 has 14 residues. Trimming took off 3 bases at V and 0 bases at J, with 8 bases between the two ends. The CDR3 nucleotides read TGTGCCAGCTCACCTTTAGGTTTGAACACTGAAGCTTTCTTT. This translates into CASSPLGLNTEAFF.

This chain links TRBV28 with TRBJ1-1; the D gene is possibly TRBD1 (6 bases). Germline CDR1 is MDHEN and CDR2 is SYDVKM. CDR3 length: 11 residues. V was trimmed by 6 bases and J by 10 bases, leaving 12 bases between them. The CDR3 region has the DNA TGTGCCAGCAGAGGACAGATCGCAGCTTTCTTT. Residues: CASRGQIAAFF.

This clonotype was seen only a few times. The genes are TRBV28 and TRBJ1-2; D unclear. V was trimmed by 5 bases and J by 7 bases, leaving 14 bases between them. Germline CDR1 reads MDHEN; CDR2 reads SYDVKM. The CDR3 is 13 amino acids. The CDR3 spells CASSPGFVRGYTF. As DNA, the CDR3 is TGTGCCAGCAGTCCCGGGTTCGTGCGTGGCTACACCTTC.

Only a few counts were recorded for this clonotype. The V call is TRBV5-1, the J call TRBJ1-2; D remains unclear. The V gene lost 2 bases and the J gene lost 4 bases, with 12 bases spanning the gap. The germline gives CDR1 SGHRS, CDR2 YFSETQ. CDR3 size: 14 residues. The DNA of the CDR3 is TGCGCCAGCAGCTTAGAGCAGAGCACCTATGGCTACACCTTC. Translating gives CASSLEQSTYGYTF.

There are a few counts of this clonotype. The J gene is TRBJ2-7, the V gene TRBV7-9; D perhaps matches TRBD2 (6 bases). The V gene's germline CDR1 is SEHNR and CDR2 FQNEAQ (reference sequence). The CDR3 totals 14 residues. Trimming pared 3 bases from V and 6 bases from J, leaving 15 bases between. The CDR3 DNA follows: TGTGCCAGCAGCTTCTCCGGGACTGCACGCGAGCAGTACTTC. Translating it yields CASSFSGTAREQYF.

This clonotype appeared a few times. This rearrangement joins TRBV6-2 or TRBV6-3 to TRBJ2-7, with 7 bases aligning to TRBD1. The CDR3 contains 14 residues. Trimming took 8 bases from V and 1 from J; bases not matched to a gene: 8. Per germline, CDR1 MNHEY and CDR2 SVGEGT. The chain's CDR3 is CASHSGGRSYEQYF. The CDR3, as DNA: TGTGCCAGCCATTCAGGGGGAAGGTCCTACGAGCAGTACTTC.

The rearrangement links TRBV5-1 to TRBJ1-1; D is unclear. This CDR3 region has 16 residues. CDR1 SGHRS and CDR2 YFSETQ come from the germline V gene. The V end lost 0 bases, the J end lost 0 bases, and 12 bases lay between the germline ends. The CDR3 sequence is CASSLAPGGMNTEAFF. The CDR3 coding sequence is TGCGCCAGCAGCTTGGCCCCGGGAGGGATGAACACTGAAGCTTTCTTT.

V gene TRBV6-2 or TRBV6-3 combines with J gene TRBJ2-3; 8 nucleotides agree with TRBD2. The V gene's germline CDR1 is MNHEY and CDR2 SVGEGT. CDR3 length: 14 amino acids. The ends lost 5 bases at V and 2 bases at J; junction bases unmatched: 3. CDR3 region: CASSRLAYTDTQYF. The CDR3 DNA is TGTGCCAGCAGTCGACTAGCGTACACAGATACGCAGTATTTT.

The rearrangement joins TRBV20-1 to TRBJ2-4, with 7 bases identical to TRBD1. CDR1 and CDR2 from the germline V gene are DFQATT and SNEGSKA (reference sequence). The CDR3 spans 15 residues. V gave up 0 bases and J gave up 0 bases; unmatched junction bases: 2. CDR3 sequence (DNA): TGCAGTGCTAGAGACCACAGGGGAGCCAAAAACATTCAGTACTTC. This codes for CSARDHRGAKNIQYF.

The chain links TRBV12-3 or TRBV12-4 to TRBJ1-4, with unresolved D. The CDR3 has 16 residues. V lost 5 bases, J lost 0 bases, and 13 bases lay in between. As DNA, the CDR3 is TGTGCCAGCAGTAATCCCCATTCTGCAACTAATGAAAAACTGTTTTTT. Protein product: CASSNPHSATNEKLFF.

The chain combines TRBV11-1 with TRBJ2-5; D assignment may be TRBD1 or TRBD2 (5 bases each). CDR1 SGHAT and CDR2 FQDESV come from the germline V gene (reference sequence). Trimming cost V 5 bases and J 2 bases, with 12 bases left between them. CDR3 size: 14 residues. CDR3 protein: CASSRGAVQETQYF. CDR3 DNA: TGTGCCAGCAGCCGAGGGGCAGTACAAGAGACCCAGTACTTC.

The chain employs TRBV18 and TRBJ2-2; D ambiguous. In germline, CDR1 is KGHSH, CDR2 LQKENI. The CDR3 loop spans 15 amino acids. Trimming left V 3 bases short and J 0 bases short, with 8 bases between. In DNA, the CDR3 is TGTGCCAGCTCACCCGTCAGCCCGAACACCGGGGAGCTGTTTTTT. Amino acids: CASSPVSPNTGELFF.

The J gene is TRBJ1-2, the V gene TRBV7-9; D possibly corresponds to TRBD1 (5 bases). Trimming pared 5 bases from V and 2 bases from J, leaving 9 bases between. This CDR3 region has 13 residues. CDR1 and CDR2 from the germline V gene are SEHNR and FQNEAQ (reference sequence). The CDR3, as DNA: TGTGCCAGCAGCCCGGACATGAACTATGGCTACACCTTC. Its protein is CASSPDMNYGYTF. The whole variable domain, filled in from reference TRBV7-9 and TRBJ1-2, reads DTGVSQNPRHKITKRGQNVTFRCDPISEHNRLYWYRQTLGQGPEFLTYFQNEAQLEKSRLLSDRFSAERPKGSFSTLEIQRTEQGDSAMYLCASSPDMNYGYTFGSGTRLTVV.